These T cell receptor beta chains were read from a single sample in a study of regulatory dendritic cells for organ transplantation. Sequencing was performed with immunoSEQ multiplex PCR; in TCRdb, only in-frame clones are kept and a portion is missing. Among under 45,000 clones listed, 70% to 90% were seen once. Sequencing was done on a sample of naive CD4+ T cells from blood. The source is a human donor in good health. The CDR3 runs from the conserved cysteine through the conserved F or W. The D gene is left open where the match is weak. Size values are once, few and many counts, or a class for expanded clones, and some rows have none.

D: TRBD2
J: TRBJ2-5
V: TRBV10-1
size: -
CDR3: CASSDGTSGQETQYF
DNA: TGCGCCAGCAGTGACGGGACTAGCGGACAAGAGACCCAGTACTTC

D: -
J: TRBJ1-1
V: TRBV14
size: -
CDR3: CASSQKNPGVPTRAFF
DNA: TGTGCCAGCAGCCAAAAAAACCCGGGGGTCCCAACGAGGGCTTTCTTT

D: -
J: TRBJ1-4
V: TRBV28
size: -
CDR3: CASTPSGEKLFF
DNA: TGTGCCAGCACCCCGAGCGGCGAAAAACTGTTTTTT

D: -
J: TRBJ2-1
V: TRBV10-3
size: -
CDR3: CAISESGGREQFF
DNA: TGTGCCATCAGTGAGTCGGGGGGGCGCGAGCAGTTCTTC

D: -
J: TRBJ2-1
V: TRBV7-2
size: -
CDR3: CASSPWGSGNEQFF
DNA: TGTGCCAGCAGCCCCTGGGGAAGCGGCAATGAGCAGTTCTTC

D: -
J: TRBJ2-1
V: TRBV2
size: -
CDR3: CASTKGREGDNEQFF
DNA: TGTGCCAGCACCAAGGGCAGGGAGGGGGACAATGAGCAGTTCTTC

D: -
J: TRBJ2-1
V: TRBV27
size: -
CDR3: CASSLSQGSYNEQFF
DNA: TGTGCCAGCAGTTTAAGCCAGGGGAGCTACAATGAGCAGTTCTTC

D: TRBD2
J: TRBJ2-2
V: TRBV4-1
size: -
CDR3: CASSQDRASGGPGHGELFF
DNA: TGCGCCAGCAGCCAAGATAGGGCTAGCGGGGGCCCGGGGCACGGGGAGCTGTTTTTT

D: -
J: TRBJ1-1
V: TRBV7-9
size: few
CDR3: CASSLGFDGRAFF
DNA: TGTGCCAGCAGCTTAGGATTCGACGGGCGGGCTTTCTTT

D: TRBD2
J: TRBJ2-1
V: TRBV11-2
size: -
CDR3: CASSSQRGGYNEQFF
DNA: TGTGCCAGCAGCTCCCAGCGGGGGGGCTACAATGAGCAGTTCTTC

D: TRBD2
J: TRBJ2-7
V: TRBV6-5
size: -
CDR3: CASSYSPSGYEQYF
DNA: TGTGCCAGCAGTTACTCGCCTAGCGGCTACGAGCAGTACTTC

D: -
J: TRBJ2-7
V: TRBV7-9
size: -
CDR3: CASSLDTWAPLEQYF
DNA: TGTGCCAGCAGCTTAGATACCTGGGCGCCTCTCGAGCAGTACTTC

D: TRBD1
J: TRBJ2-3
V: TRBV9
size: -
CDR3: CASSPPGTVITDTQYF
DNA: TGTGCCAGCAGCCCCCCGGGGACAGTTATCACAGATACGCAGTATTTT

D: -
J: TRBJ2-5
V: TRBV19
size: -
CDR3: CASSGFRGPGQETQYF
DNA: TGTGCCAGTAGTGGGTTTCGGGGCCCAGGCCAAGAGACCCAGTACTTC

D: -
J: TRBJ1-1
V: TRBV27
size: -
CDR3: CASSFRRGSRSTEAFF
DNA: TGTGCCAGCAGTTTTCGGAGGGGTAGTCGGAGCACTGAAGCTTTCTTT

D: TRBD1
J: TRBJ2-2
V: TRBV28
size: -
CDR3: CASCGTGVRGELFF
DNA: TGTGCCAGCTGCGGGACAGGGGTTAGGGGGGAGCTGTTTTTT

D: TRBD1
J: TRBJ2-5
V: TRBV11-2
size: -
CDR3: CASSQGTGALPYQETQYF
DNA: TGTGCCAGCAGTCAAGGGACAGGGGCCCTACCGTACCAAGAGACCCAGTACTTC

D: -
J: TRBJ2-7
V: TRBV28
size: -
CDR3: CASSFQLRAPSSYEQYF
DNA: TGTGCCAGCAGTTTTCAGCTCAGGGCCCCGAGCTCCTACGAGCAGTACTTC

D: TRBD2
J: TRBJ2-3
V: TRBV7-3
size: -
CDR3: CASSSGLAGTDTQYF
DNA: TGTGCCAGCAGCTCGGGACTAGCGGGGACAGATACGCAGTATTTT

D: -
J: TRBJ2-3
V: TRBV30
size: -
CDR3: CAATRGLSTDTQYF
DNA: TGTGCCGCTACGCGGGGTCTCAGCACAGATACGCAGTATTTT

D: -
J: TRBJ2-7
V: TRBV30
size: -
CDR3: CAWSARGYEQYF
DNA: TGTGCCTGGAGTGCTAGGGGCTACGAGCAGTACTTC

D: -
J: TRBJ2-4
V: TRBV6-5
size: -
CDR3: CASSYSGAGNIQYF
DNA: TGTGCCAGCAGTTACTCGGGTGCGGGTAACATTCAGTACTTC

D: TRBD1
J: TRBJ2-7
V: TRBV5-1
size: once
CDR3: CASSYRGREYEQYF
DNA: TGCGCCAGCAGCTACAGGGGGCGTGAGTACGAGCAGTACTTC

D: -
J: TRBJ1-4
V: TRBV28
size: -
CDR3: CASTWGGLNEKLFF
DNA: TGTGCCAGTACTTGGGGGGGACTTAATGAAAAACTGTTTTTT

D: TRBD2
J: TRBJ2-5
V: TRBV5-4
size: -
CDR3: CASSSGLAEETQYF
DNA: TGTGCCAGCAGCTCCGGACTAGCGGAAGAGACCCAGTACTTC

D: -
J: TRBJ1-2
V: TRBV11-2
size: -
CDR3: CASSAPGQGYGYTF
DNA: TGTGCCAGCAGCGCCCCGGGGCAGGGCTATGGCTACACCTTC

D: -
J: TRBJ1-6
V: TRBV5-1
size: -
CDR3: CASSLANRRDSPLHF
DNA: TGCGCCAGCAGCTTGGCCAACAGGCGGGATTCACCCCTCCACTTT

D: -
J: TRBJ2-5
V: TRBV12-2
size: -
CDR3: CASRPGLAGTQETQYF
DNA: TGTGCAAGTCGCCCCGGACTAGCGGGGACCCAAGAGACCCAGTACTTC

D: -
J: TRBJ1-2
V: TRBV6-5
size: -
CDR3: CASSYSGAGYGYTF
DNA: TGTGCCAGCAGTTACTCGGGGGCTGGCTATGGCTACACCTTC

D: TRBD2
J: TRBJ2-3
V: TRBV9
size: -
CDR3: CASSGRLAGDFTDTQYF
DNA: TGTGCCAGCAGCGGAAGACTAGCGGGGGACTTCACAGATACGCAGTATTTT

D: -
J: TRBJ1-3
V: TRBV6-5
size: -
CDR3: CASSYSRQYSGNTIYF
DNA: TGTGCCAGCAGTTACTCGCGACAGTACTCTGGAAACACCATATATTTT

D: -
J: TRBJ1-2
V: TRBV29-1
size: -
CDR3: CSVEIAGSYYGYTF
DNA: TGCAGCGTTGAAATTGCGGGGTCATACTATGGCTACACCTTC

D: TRBD2
J: TRBJ2-1
V: TRBV29-1
size: -
CDR3: CSAAGGIHDNEQFF
DNA: TGCAGCGCCGCGGGGGGGATCCACGACAATGAGCAGTTCTTC

D: -
J: TRBJ1-1
V: TRBV5-4
size: -
CDR3: CASSLKRVRENTEAFF
DNA: TGTGCCAGCAGCTTGAAGAGGGTTAGAGAGAACACTGAAGCTTTCTTT

D: TRBD1
J: TRBJ1-5
V: TRBV10-3
size: -
CDR3: CATTGQSSNQPQHF
DNA: TGTGCCACAACGGGACAGTCTAGCAATCAGCCCCAGCATTTT

D: -
J: TRBJ2-3
V: TRBV4-2
size: -
CDR3: CASSQTVDTQYF
DNA: TGTGCCAGCAGCCAGACCGTGGATACGCAGTATTTT

D: -
J: TRBJ2-6
V: TRBV4-2
size: -
CDR3: CASSPRGSGANVLTF
DNA: TGTGCCAGCAGCCCGAGGGGCTCTGGGGCCAACGTCCTGACTTTC

D: TRBD1
J: TRBJ1-1
V: TRBV5-1
size: -
CDR3: CASRADQGADEAFF
DNA: TGCGCCAGCCGCGCCGATCAGGGGGCAGATGAAGCTTTCTTT

D: TRBD1
J: TRBJ1-4
V: TRBV14
size: -
CDR3: CASSRYRDRKNEKLFF
DNA: TGTGCCAGCAGCCGATACCGGGACAGGAAGAACGAAAAACTGTTTTTT

D: TRBD1
J: TRBJ1-2
V: TRBV6-5
size: -
CDR3: CASSSGDRVPGYTF
DNA: TGTGCCAGCAGTTCGGGGGACAGGGTTCCTGGCTACACCTTC

D: -
J: TRBJ2-7
V: TRBV14
size: few
CDR3: CASSQEAGHSYEQYF
DNA: TGTGCCAGCAGCCAAGAGGCAGGGCACTCCTACGAGCAGTACTTC

D: -
J: TRBJ2-1
V: TRBV4-3
size: -
CDR3: CASSRNLNRNEQFF
DNA: TGCGCCAGCAGCCGAAACCTAAATAGGAATGAGCAGTTCTTC